These 5 T cell receptor beta chains share one sample of origin, sequenced in a study of blood T cell repertoires in COVID-19. Profiling relied on immunoSEQ multiplex PCR, and the TCRdb table lists in-frame clones only, not all of them. This sample has around 150,000 clones; roughly 89% occur once, and the top ten carry about 8.9%. Input material: peripheral blood. The receptors originated from a young man with COVID-19, enrolled during active disease.

This rearrangement joins TRBV6-5 to TRBJ2-7; weak D call: TRBD1 (5 bases). This CDR3 region has 15 residues. With 2 bases removed from V and 9 bases from J, the gap between germline ends came to 20 bases. Germline V gene lookup returns CDR1 MNHEY and CDR2 SVGAGI. In DNA form, the CDR3 reads TGTGCCAGCAGTTACGGGGCGGAGCTTGGGTCAGGGCAGTACTTC. Amino acids: CASSYGAELGSGQYF.

This clone turned up a few times. This rearrangement joins TRBV6-6 to TRBJ1-2, with a tentative D call TRBD1 (5 bases). The germline V gene encodes CDR1 MNHNY and CDR2 SVGAGI (reference sequence). This CDR3 has 14 residues. V gave up 0 bases and J gave up 5 bases, with 10 bases separating them. The CDR3 DNA follows: TGTGCCAGCAGTTACTCGCAGGGTTGGTATGGCTACACCTTC. Protein sequence: CASSYSQGWYGYTF.

The V call is TRBV3-1 (or the pseudogene TRBV3-2), the J call TRBJ2-1; the D gene is possibly TRBD1 (5 bases). With 1 base removed from V and 8 bases from J, the gap between germline ends came to 15 bases. This CDR3 has 15 residues. Germline V gene sequence: CDR1 LGHDT, CDR2 YNNKEL (reference sequence). Written as DNA, the CDR3 is TGTGCCAGCAGCCAAGTAGTCCTGCAAGGGGATGAGCAGTTCTTC. It is translated as CASSQVVLQGDEQFF.

V and J are TRBV11-2 and TRBJ1-4; D uncertain. The CDR3 has 12 amino acids. Germline V gene lookup returns CDR1 SGHAT and CDR2 FQNNGV. V shed 0 bases and J shed 11 bases, with 7 bases lying between them. The CDR3 DNA follows: TGTGCCAGCAGCTTAGAAGGGAGGAAACTGTTTTTT. Translation gives CASSLEGRKLFF. Drawing the rest from reference TRBV11-2 and TRBJ1-4, the complete variable domain is EAGVAQSPRYKIIEKRQSVAFWCNPISGHATLYWYQQILGQGPKLLIQFQNNGVVDDSQLPKDRFSAERLKGVDSTLKIQPAKLEDSAVYLCASSLEGRKLFFGSGTQLSVL.

The chain combines TRBV9 with TRBJ1-2, with 9 bases identical to TRBD1. This CDR3 is 13 amino acids long. The germline gives CDR1 SGDLS, CDR2 YYNGEE. J was trimmed by 7 bases and V by 3 bases; bases with no gene match: 4. CDR3 in amino acids: CASSEWTGAGYTF. CDR3 coding DNA: TGTGCCAGCAGCGAGTGGACAGGGGCTGGCTACACCTTC.